This is a list of T cell receptor beta chains from one sample in a study of T cells in Graves' hyperthyroidism and ophthalmopathy. Each CDR3 protein is one row after TCRdb ran MiXCR on the multiplex PCR reads. This table holds under 400,000 distinct CDR3 sequences, around a sixth found once. What was sequenced was blood. All receptors derive from a woman younger than 30 with Graves' hyperthyroidism that later progressed to Graves' ophthalmopathy. Both conserved end residues are part of each CDR3. D genes are given only for firm matches. The size field is filled for only some rows; it gives once, few, many or a size class.

-	TRBV12-3/TRBV12-4	TRBJ2-1	many	CASSFSYRNEQFF	TGTGCCAGCAGTTTCTCTTACCGCAATGAGCAGTTCTTC
TRBD2	TRBV29-1	TRBJ2-1	many	CSVEGARTSGRASYNEQFF	TGCAGCGTTGAAGGGGCTAGGACTAGCGGGAGGGCCTCCTACAATGAGCAGTTCTTC
-	TRBV12-3/TRBV12-4	TRBJ2-1	few	CASSLGGRGPYEQFF	TGTGCCAGCAGTTTAGGAGGCCGCGGTCCTTATGAGCAGTTCTTC
TRBD1	TRBV7-9	TRBJ2-1	many	CASLGTGTYNEQFF	TGTGCCAGCCTTGGGACAGGGACTTACAATGAGCAGTTCTTC
-	TRBV7-6	TRBJ1-3	many	CASSLTRDGNTIYF	TGTGCCAGCAGCTTGACGCGTGATGGAAACACCATATATTTT
TRBD1	TRBV29-1	TRBJ1-1	many	CSVVIRGRTEAFF	TGCAGCGTTGTTATCAGGGGGCGGACTGAAGCTTTCTTT
-	TRBV20-1	TRBJ2-1	-	CSARTDLSYNEQFF	TGCAGTGCTAGGACCGATCTATCCTACAATGAGCAGTTCTTC
-	TRBV13	TRBJ2-7	few	CASSLVEGESSYEQYF	TGTGCCAGCAGCTTGGTAGAAGGGGAAAGCTCCTACGAGCAGTACTTC
-	TRBV6-2/TRBV6-3	TRBJ2-5	many	CASRLPVAETQYF	TGTGCCAGCAGATTACCGGTGGCTGAGACCCAGTACTTC
TRBD1	TRBV19	TRBJ1-5	-	CASSVDRGNSQPQHF	TGTGCCAGTAGTGTAGACAGGGGTAATTCTCAGCCCCAGCATTTT
-	TRBV6-2/TRBV6-3	TRBJ2-5	-	CASNRRPESETQYF	TGTGCCAGCAACCGGCGTCCTGAGTCGGAGACCCAGTACTTC
TRBD2	TRBV5-1	TRBJ2-5	many	CASSPGGLAIGETQYF	TGCGCCAGCAGCCCCGGAGGACTAGCGATTGGCGAGACCCAGTACTTC
TRBD2	TRBV10-3	TRBJ2-1	few	CAISDYRTSGRANSSYNEQFF	TGTGCCATCAGTGATTACAGGACTAGCGGGAGGGCAAATAGCTCCTACAATGAGCAGTTCTTC
TRBD1	TRBV6-1	TRBJ1-5	many	CASSERGQGKQPQHF	TGTGCCAGCAGTGAAAGGGGGCAGGGGAAACAGCCCCAGCATTTT
-	TRBV18	TRBJ1-2	many	CASSPVGDYGYTF	TGTGCCAGCTCACCGGTGGGGGACTATGGCTACACCTTC
TRBD1	TRBV7-9	TRBJ2-3	many	CASSWGQSGDTQYF	TGTGCCAGCAGCTGGGGACAGTCTGGGGATACGCAGTATTTT
TRBD2	TRBV6-1	TRBJ2-3	many	CASNPLAGGFSDTQYF	TGTGCCAGCAACCCGCTAGCGGGAGGATTCTCAGATACGCAGTATTTT
TRBD1	TRBV20-1	TRBJ2-1	-	CSAKNFGQGIKSGSYNEQFF	TGCAGTGCCAAAAACTTTGGACAGGGAATTAAGTCAGGCTCCTACAATGAGCAGTTCTTC
TRBD2	TRBV5-8	TRBJ2-7	-	CASSPGTSGSNEQYF	TGTGCCAGCAGCCCGGGGACTAGCGGGAGCAACGAGCAGTACTTC
TRBD2	TRBV11-2	TRBJ2-7	many	CASSWAGGAYEQYF	TGTGCCAGCAGCTGGGCGGGGGGGGCCTACGAGCAGTACTTC
TRBD2	TRBV12-3/TRBV12-4	TRBJ2-7	many	CASSALAGEQYF	TGTGCCAGCAGCGCCCTGGCGGGAGAACAGTACTTC
TRBD2	TRBV12-3/TRBV12-4	TRBJ2-7	many	CASSPSAGGGEQYF	TGTGCCAGCAGTCCATCCGCGGGAGGGGGCGAGCAGTACTTC
-	TRBV13	TRBJ1-2	many	CASSVRPYGYTF	TGTGCCAGCAGCGTCAGACCCTATGGCTACACCTTC
-	TRBV2	TRBJ2-3	many	CASRTRVTDTQYF	TGTGCCAGCAGGACTAGAGTCACAGATACGCAGTATTTT
-	TRBV28	TRBJ2-3	many	CASSFWGQAQDTQYF	TGTGCCAGCAGTTTCTGGGGGCAAGCTCAGGATACGCAGTATTTT
-	TRBV18	TRBJ2-5	many	CASSPGGRTIQYF	TGTGCCAGCTCACCAGGGGGCCGAACGATCCAGTACTTC
TRBD1	TRBV7-9	TRBJ2-2	once	CATSWTGSGTGELFF	TGTGCCACCTCTTGGACAGGGTCGGGCACCGGGGAGCTGTTTTTT
TRBD2	TRBV4-2	TRBJ2-7	-	CASSQGSGGQVQYF	TGTGCCAGCAGCCAAGGGTCGGGGGGGCAGGTGCAGTACTTC
TRBD1	TRBV15	TRBJ2-2	many	CATSNPGQGTGELFF	TGTGCCACCAGCAACCCGGGACAGGGGACCGGGGAGCTGTTTTTT
-	TRBV28	TRBJ2-7	many	CASSLPAAASDYEQYF	TGTGCCAGCAGTCTACCCGCCGCGGCCTCGGACTACGAGCAGTACTTC
-	TRBV11-2	TRBJ2-3	many	CASSPMGRLTDTQYF	TGTGCCAGCAGCCCTATGGGCAGGCTCACAGATACGCAGTATTTT
-	TRBV28	TRBJ2-7	many	CASSLSGRASEQYF	TGTGCCAGCAGTTTATCGGGCAGGGCTAGCGAGCAGTACTTC
-	TRBV2	TRBJ2-7	-	CASSEVLTDYEQYF	TGTGCCAGCAGTGAAGTTTTGACAGACTACGAGCAGTACTTC
-	TRBV9	TRBJ2-1	-	CASSVGGRLVGSNEQFF	TGTGCCAGCAGCGTAGGGGGCCGATTGGTGGGTTCGAATGAGCAGTTCTTC
-	TRBV29-1	TRBJ2-1	few	CSVTIPPRSPFPGDEQFF	TGCAGCGTGACTATCCCCCCGAGGTCGCCGTTTCCAGGGGATGAGCAGTTCTTC
-	TRBV2	TRBJ2-1	-	CASSEAAGDWDEQFF	TGTGCCAGCAGTGAAGCGGCAGGGGATTGGGATGAGCAGTTCTTC
-	TRBV6-1	TRBJ2-5	many	CASSAIQETQYF	TGTGCCAGCAGCGCAATTCAAGAGACCCAGTACTTC
-	TRBV29-1	TRBJ2-5	many	CSVFPHGAQETQYF	TGCAGCGTTTTCCCCCACGGGGCTCAAGAGACCCAGTACTTC
-	TRBV4-2	TRBJ2-7	-	CASSQERVSYEQYF	TGTGCCAGCAGCCAAGAACGGGTGTCCTACGAGCAGTACTTC
-	TRBV3-1	TRBJ2-2	-	CASSQDHRVAGELFF	TGTGCCAGCAGCCAAGATCACAGGGTTGCCGGGGAGCTGTTTTTT
-	TRBV20-1	TRBJ1-3	-	CSARGGFGNTIYF	TGCAGTGCTAGGGGAGGGTTTGGAAACACCATATATTTT
-	TRBV5-1	TRBJ2-5	many	CASSHLGRETQYF	TGCGCCAGCAGCCATCTAGGGAGAGAGACCCAGTACTTC
TRBD2	TRBV2	TRBJ2-5	few	CAGSEGGSGETQYF	TGTGCCGGCAGTGAAGGCGGGAGTGGGGAGACCCAGTACTTC
TRBD2	TRBV12-3/TRBV12-4	TRBJ2-2	many	CASRTSGMAANTGELFF	TGTGCCAGCAGGACTAGCGGGATGGCAGCGAACACCGGGGAGCTGTTTTTT
-	TRBV10-3	TRBJ2-1	few	CATGAGHEQFF	TGTGCCACAGGGGCGGGGCATGAGCAGTTCTTC
-	TRBV20-1	TRBJ2-5	many	CSAGGLETQYF	TGCAGTGCAGGGGGGCTGGAGACCCAGTACTTC
-	TRBV9	TRBJ2-1	many	CASSVGGEGANEQFF	TGTGCCAGCAGCGTAGGTGGGGAGGGGGCCAATGAGCAGTTCTTC
-	TRBV24-1	TRBJ1-2	-	CATSDSRNGGSHTF	TGTGCCACCAGTGACTCCCGCAATGGGGGGAGTCACACCTTC
-	TRBV7-6	TRBJ2-3	many	CASSVGTVSTDTQYF	TGTGCCAGCAGCGTCGGGACGGTCAGCACAGATACGCAGTATTTT
TRBD2	TRBV20-1	TRBJ2-7	-	CSARAPPGGQYF	TGCAGTGCTAGAGCTCCCCCGGGGGGGCAGTACTTC
-	TRBV3-1	TRBJ1-1	-	CVSSQEKAGGAFF	TGTGTCAGCAGCCAAGAAAAGGCAGGAGGAGCTTTCTTT
-	TRBV29-1	TRBJ2-1	few	CSVEAQVLGPYNEQFF	TGCAGCGTTGAAGCCCAAGTACTAGGACCCTACAATGAGCAGTTCTTC
-	TRBV27	TRBJ1-2	few	CASSIKSDPNYGYTF	TGTGCCAGCAGTATCAAATCAGACCCTAACTATGGCTACACCTTC
-	TRBV28	TRBJ2-7	many	CASSLGLGEQYF	TGTGCCAGCAGTTTGGGGCTGGGGGAGCAGTACTTC
-	TRBV20-1	TRBJ2-1	-	CSAIRDTHNEQFF	TGCAGTGCTATCCGGGACACGCACAATGAGCAGTTCTTC